These 13 T cell receptor beta chains were sequenced from one sample in a study of T cells in Graves' hyperthyroidism and ophthalmopathy (dated by TCRdb to about 2019). The library was produced with multiplex PCR. Sequencer: Illumina HiSeq 2000. Amplification of TCR beta CDR3 regions was carried out from RNA transcripts. For the first round of RT-PCR on the TCR CDR3, the HTBI primer set was used together with the Qiagen OneStep RT-PCR kit. TCRdb cleaned the public reads at Q25 with fastp, built clones with MiXCR and kept in-frame beta chains. Each CDR3 protein gets just one entry, which takes the most common genes and DNA from the rows behind it. The sample includes fewer than 300,000 distinct CDR3 sequences, with around 25% observed a single time. Clones ranked in the top ten supply over 25% of the sample. The sequenced sample was blood. The source is a man aged 35 to 55 with Graves' hyperthyroidism that later progressed to Graves' ophthalmopathy.

This clonotype was counted many times. This chain uses TRBV19 with TRBJ2-7; no clear D gene. There are 17 residues in the CDR3. The V gene lost 2 bases and the J gene lost 2 bases, with 19 bases spanning the gap. The germline gives CDR1 LNHDA, CDR2 SQIVND (reference sequence). The CDR3 spells CASSIPPPIRSPYEQYF. In DNA form, the CDR3 reads TGTGCCAGTAGTATACCCCCTCCGATAAGGAGCCCCTACGAGCAGTACTTC.

The J gene is TRBJ1-2, the V gene TRBV28, with TRBD1 as a possible D gene (6 bases). Germline V CDR1 and CDR2: MDHEN, SYDVKM. V was trimmed by 7 bases and J by 0 bases, leaving 12 bases between them. The CDR3 loop spans 14 amino acids. CDR3 nucleotide sequence: TGTGCCAGCAAAAAGGGGGGAGCTAACTATGGCTACACCTTC. Amino acid sequence: CASKKGGANYGYTF.

This clonotype was found many times. The V and J genes are TRBV28 and TRBJ2-5, with 9 positions matching TRBD2. V shed 5 bases and J 5 bases; nucleotides not matched to a gene: 12. The CDR3 has 16 residues. Germline V gene lookup returns CDR1 MDHEN and CDR2 SYDVKM. CDR3 in amino acids: CASSPPRAGGGETQYF. CDR3 DNA sequence: TGTGCCAGCAGTCCACCTAGAGCGGGAGGAGGCGAGACCCAGTACTTC.

This clonotype was seen at least ten times. The chain couples TRBV19 to TRBJ1-5; no reliable D call. Trimming shortened V by 2 bases and J by 0 bases, and 5 bases separated the two germline ends. The CDR3 loop spans 14 amino acids. CDR1 LNHDA and CDR2 SQIVND come from the germline V gene (reference sequence). CDR3 nucleotide sequence: TGTGCCAGTAGTATACAAATTAGCAATCAGCCCCAGCATTTT. Protein: CASSIQISNQPQHF.

This clonotype was counted at least ten times. V usage is TRBV5-4 and J usage is TRBJ1-1; D not resolved. Germline CDR1 is SGHNT and CDR2 is YYREEE (reference sequence). Trimming took off 3 bases at V and 6 bases at J, with 15 bases between the two ends. The CDR3 consists of 14 residues. The CDR3 DNA sequence: TGTGCCAGCAGCTCTTTAACCTTTCAGGCTGAAGCTTTCTTT. Translated, it gives CASSSLTFQAEAFF. Supplemented by reference TRBV5-4 and TRBJ1-1, the full variable domain reads ETGVTQSPTHLIKTRGQQVTLRCSSQSGHNTVSWYQQALGQGPQFIFQYYREEENGRGNFPPRFSGLQFPNYSSELNVNALELDDSALYLCASSSLTFQAEAFFGQGTRLTVV.

This clonotype has at least ten counts. The rearrangement uses TRBV9 and TRBJ1-2; a possible D gene is TRBD1 (5 bases). CDR3 length: 14 amino acids. V shed 1 base and J shed 5 bases, with 12 bases lying between them. From germline, CDR1 is SGDLS and CDR2 YYNGEE. CDR3 amino acids: CASSVFDRSYGYTF. CDR3 coding DNA: TGTGCCAGCAGCGTATTTGACAGATCGTATGGCTACACCTTC. The entire variable domain, with the rest obtained from reference TRBV9 and TRBJ1-2, is as follows: DSGVTQTPKHLITATGQRVTLRCSPRSGDLSVYWYQQSLDQGLQFLIQYYNGEERAKGNILERFSAQQFPDLHSELNLSSLELGDSALYFCASSVFDRSYGYTFGSGTRLTVV.

This clonotype was picked up one time. Here the CDR3 DNA reads TGCGCCAGCAGCCACGCCGGGACTAGCGGGGATTCCTACGAGCAGTACTTC. It encodes CASSHAGTSGDSYEQYF. The chain joins TRBV4-1 to TRBJ2-7, with 13 bases matching TRBD2. Germline V gene lookup returns CDR1 MGHRA and CDR2 YSYEKL. The length of the CDR3 is 17 residues. Unmatched junction bases numbered 6, after V lost 3 bases and J lost 1 base.

This clonotype was picked up a small number of times. This chain uses TRBV29-1 with TRBJ1-3; D is perhaps TRBD1 (5 bases). V lost 6 bases to trimming and J lost 16 bases, with 25 bases between them. CDR1 is SQVTM and CDR2 is ANQGSEA in the germline V gene. This CDR3 comprises 13 residues. For the CDR3, the DNA is TGCAGCGTCCGAACGCAGGGTAAAACCCGGGCGTATTTT. It is translated as CSVRTQGKTRAYF.

This clonotype was counted at least ten times. The J gene is TRBJ2-4, the V gene TRBV5-1, with 8 nucleotides matching TRBD1. The CDR3 is made up of 15 amino acids. V lost 4 bases to trimming and J lost 0 bases; unmatched junction nucleotides: 3. Germline loops: CDR1 SGHRS, CDR2 YFSETQ. CDR3 sequence reads: CASSRDRLAKNIQYF. CDR3 DNA sequence: TGCGCCAGCAGCCGGGACAGGTTAGCCAAAAACATTCAGTACTTC.

This chain uses TRBV20-1 with TRBJ2-5, with D uncertain. Germline assignment: CDR1 DFQATT and CDR2 SNEGSKA (reference sequence). V shed 3 bases and J shed 5 bases, with 13 bases lying between them. The CDR3 is 13 residues long. CDR3 coding DNA: TGCAGTGCTAGCGGACGCGCGAGGGAGACCCAGTACTTC. Translating it yields CSASGRARETQYF.

This clonotype was recorded at least ten times. This chain connects TRBV6-5 to TRBJ1-2, with unresolved D. The V end was cut by 5 bases, the J end by 2 bases, with 15 bases between. CDR1 is MNHEY, CDR2 SVGAGI, per germline. The CDR3 runs to 15 residues. CDR3 sequence (DNA): TGTGCCAGCAGTCGTTCGGACGGAGCCAACTATGGCTACACCTTC. It translates to CASSRSDGANYGYTF.

This clonotype came up many times. This rearrangement joins TRBV29-1 to TRBJ2-7; TRBD1 agrees at 7 bases. The V and J ends lost 7 bases and 3 bases, in that order; junction bases with no gene match: 12. The germline V gene encodes CDR1 SQVTM and CDR2 ANQGSEA. This CDR3 spans 14 amino acids. CDR3 sequence reads: CSAGRTGDGYEQYF. The CDR3 bases are TGCAGCGCTGGGCGCACAGGGGACGGCTACGAGCAGTACTTC.

This clonotype was counted many times. The rearrangement joins TRBV5-1 to TRBJ1-1; tentatively, D is TRBD1 (5 bases). Trimming pared 3 bases from V and 0 bases from J, leaving 9 bases between. Per germline, CDR1 SGHRS and CDR2 YFSETQ. The CDR3 loop spans 14 amino acids. Here the CDR3 DNA reads TGCGCCAGCAGCTCACAGGACCTGAACACTGAAGCTTTCTTT. Its translation: CASSSQDLNTEAFF.